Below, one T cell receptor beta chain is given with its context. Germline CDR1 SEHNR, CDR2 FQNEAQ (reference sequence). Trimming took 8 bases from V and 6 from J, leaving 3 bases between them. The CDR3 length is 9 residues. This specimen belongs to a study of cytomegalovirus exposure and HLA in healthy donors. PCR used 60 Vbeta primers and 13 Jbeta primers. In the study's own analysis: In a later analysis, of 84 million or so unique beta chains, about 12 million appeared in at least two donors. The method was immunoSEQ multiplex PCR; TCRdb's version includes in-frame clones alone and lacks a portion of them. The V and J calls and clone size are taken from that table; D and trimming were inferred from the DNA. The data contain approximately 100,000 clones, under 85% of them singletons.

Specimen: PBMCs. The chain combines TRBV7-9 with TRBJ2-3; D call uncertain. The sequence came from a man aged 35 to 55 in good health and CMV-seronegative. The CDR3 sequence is CASGDTQYF. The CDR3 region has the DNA TGTGCCAGCGGCGATACGCAGTATTTT.